This T cell receptor (beta chain) emerged from a study of post-analysis software for immune sequencing data. Study-level results: Several TRBV segments occurring more often in patients than controls included TRBV5-6, TRBV5-1 and TRBV20-1. The study found significantly lower normalized Chao1 diversity in multiple sclerosis patients than in controls.

Germline CDR1 reads MGHDK; CDR2 reads SYGVNS. The CDR3 has 11 amino acids. V lost 2 bases to trimming and J lost 8 bases, with 6 bases between them. In the case of this clonotype: Its antigen is still unknown.

Unique-molecular-identifier-tagged TCR beta cDNA libraries were used. In TCRdb, the PCR reads were re-called with MiXCR into one record per CDR3 protein. The sample consists of about 200,000 distinct CDR3 sequences, approximately 30% of them appearing once. The clonotype was recovered from a girl aged 2 to 17 with multiple sclerosis. Input material: blood. V gene TRBV25-1 combines with J gene TRBJ1-2; no reliable D call. CDR3 residues: CASSERLGYTF. In DNA form, the CDR3 reads TGTGCCAGCAGTGAACGATTGGGCTACACCTTC.